These 21 T cell receptor beta chains originate from one sample sequenced in a study of blood T cell repertoires in COVID-19. The data were produced by immunoSEQ multiplex PCR, yet TCRdb's version contains in-frame clones alone and is incomplete. The sample yields a few hundred thousand clones, 80% to 90% seen once. The specimen sequenced was PBMCs or T cells enriched from blood (not recorded which). Receptor source: a man aged 30 to 45 who had recovered from COVID-19.

J is TRBJ2-3 and V is TRBV9; the D is unclear. This CDR3 region has 15 residues. V lost 4 bases to trimming and J lost 1 base, with 13 bases between them. Germline values: CDR1 SGDLS, CDR2 YYNGEE. Here the CDR3 reads CASSPSERGTDTQYF. CDR3 DNA sequence: TGTGCCAGCAGCCCCAGTGAGCGCGGCACAGATACGCAGTATTTT.

The chain carries TRBV25-1 and TRBJ1-3, with a possible D match to TRBD1 (5 bases). Trimming shortened V by 5 bases and J by 4 bases, and 9 bases separated the two germline ends. CDR1 MGHDK and CDR2 SYGVNS come from the germline V gene. The CDR3 has 13 residues. CDR3 residues: CASSPGNGNTIYF. DNA of the CDR3: TGTGCCAGCAGTCCAGGGAACGGAAACACCATATATTTT.

This clone appeared once. The chain has TRBV7-9 and TRBJ2-2; tentative D call: TRBD1 (6 bases). CDR3 length: 16 residues. Germline V gene sequence: CDR1 SEHNR, CDR2 FQNEAQ (reference sequence). Between the trimmed V and J ends, which lost 1 base and 0 bases, there was a span of 9 bases. This CDR3 reads CASSLVSGANTGELFF. The CDR3 DNA sequence: TGTGCCAGCAGCTTAGTCTCAGGGGCGAACACCGGGGAGCTGTTTTTT.

This clone was counted a single time. The chain is built from TRBV11-2 and TRBJ1-6; D is possibly TRBD1 (5 bases). The CDR3 covers 15 residues. CDR1 and CDR2 (germline): SGHAT, FQNNGV. The germline V and J ends were trimmed by 5 bases and 10 bases, with 18 bases remaining between them. The chain's CDR3 is CASSPSGNPGSPLHF. The CDR3, as DNA: TGTGCCAGCAGCCCATCAGGGAACCCAGGCTCACCCCTCCACTTT.

J is TRBJ1-3 and V is TRBV19; 7 bases agree with TRBD1. V shed 5 bases, J shed 4 bases, and the junction held 5 bases outside the gene matches. Germline V lookup: CDR1 LNHDA, CDR2 SQIVND (reference sequence). This CDR3 has 14 amino acids. CDR3 sequence (DNA): TGTGCCAGTAGTGTTACAGGGGAAGGAAACACCATATATTTT. It yields the protein CASSVTGEGNTIYF.

This rearrangement joins TRBV30 to TRBJ2-2, with D possibly being TRBD2 (6 bases). Trimming cost V 4 bases and J 5 bases, with 20 bases left between them. CDR1 GTSNPN and CDR2 SVGIG come from the germline V gene (reference sequence). The CDR3 spans 16 residues. CDR3 nucleotide sequence: TGTGCCTGGATTGGGTCGGCTAACCGGGGGACCGGGGAGCTGTTTTTT. Protein: CAWIGSANRGTGELFF.

The genes are TRBV27 and TRBJ2-7, with TRBD1 matching over 7 bases. Germline V lookup: CDR1 MNHEY, CDR2 SMNVEV (reference sequence). This CDR3 contains 14 residues. Trimming took 5 bases from V and 0 from J; bases not matched to a gene: 4. DNA for the CDR3: TGTGCCAGCAGTCACAGGGGTAGCTCCTACGAGCAGTACTTC. As protein: CASSHRGSSYEQYF.

This chain uses TRBV27 with TRBJ2-1; 8 bases fit TRBD1. CDR1 and CDR2 from the germline V gene are MNHEY and SMNVEV (reference sequence). V lost 4 bases to trimming and J lost 5 bases; unmatched junction nucleotides: 16. The CDR3 has 18 amino acids. The CDR3 loop reads CASSSGQGARLDDNEQFF. DNA for the CDR3: TGTGCCAGCAGTTCAGGACAGGGTGCCCGATTGGACGACAATGAGCAGTTCTTC.

The rearrangement joins TRBV29-1 to TRBJ2-5, with D perhaps TRBD2 (5 bases). Between the trimmed V and J ends, which lost 3 bases and 2 bases, there was a span of 10 bases. The CDR3 sequence is 13 residues long. In germline, CDR1 is SQVTM, CDR2 ANQGSEA. CDR3 coding DNA: TGCAGCGTTGAGGCCGGGGTGCAAGAGACCCAGTACTTC. Translated, it gives CSVEAGVQETQYF.

The gene calls are TRBV11-2 and TRBJ1-1; 7 positions agree with TRBD1. The CDR3 is 15 amino acids. Unmatched junction bases numbered 8, after V lost 5 bases and J lost 2 bases. From germline, CDR1 is SGHAT and CDR2 FQNNGV. The CDR3 DNA follows: TGTGCCAGCAGCCGGTGGACAGGCCTTAACACTGAAGCTTTCTTT. Encoded protein: CASSRWTGLNTEAFF.

CDR3 sequence: CASSEQGRFTDTQYF. DNA for the CDR3: TGCGCCAGCAGTGAGCAGGGGCGCTTCACAGATACGCAGTATTTT. This chain uses TRBV10-1 with TRBJ2-3; TRBD1 is a possible D gene (6 bases). Germline V CDR1 and CDR2: WNHNN, SYGVQD (reference sequence). This CDR3 spans 15 amino acids. V lost 2 bases and J 2 bases, leaving 11 bases between the germline ends.

This chain joins TRBV3-1 (or the pseudogene TRBV3-2) and TRBJ2-7; D is possibly TRBD2 (6 bases). Germline V gives CDR1 LGHDT, CDR2 YNNKEL (reference sequence). Trimming left V 1 base short and J 0 bases short, with 13 bases between. The CDR3 sequence is 16 residues long. CDR3 nucleotides: TGTGCCAGCAGCCAAGGGGGCGGAGGGGTCTCCTACGAGCAGTACTTC. Translating gives CASSQGGGGVSYEQYF.

V is TRBV21-1 and J is TRBJ1-3; TRBD1 reflects the table's D call only, with no check against the DNA. TRBV21-1 has pseudogene status. The CDR3 has 17 residues. The CDR3 bases are TGTGCCAGCAGCAATAGGGACAGCCTTAACTCTGGAAACACCATATATTTT. This sequence encodes CASSNRDSLNSGNTIYF.

The gene calls are TRBV19 and TRBJ2-5; perhaps TRBD2 as D (6 bases). The germline V gene encodes CDR1 LNHDA and CDR2 SQIVND (reference sequence). Trimming left V 3 bases short and J 4 bases short, with 9 bases between. The CDR3 contains 13 residues. CDR3 protein: CASSMFSGETQYF. DNA for the CDR3: TGTGCCAGTAGTATGTTTAGCGGAGAGACCCAGTACTTC. Full variable domain (remainder filled in from reference TRBV19 and TRBJ2-5): DGGITQSPKYLFRKEGQNVTLSCEQNLNHDAMYWYRQDPGQGLRLIYYSQIVNDFQKGDIAEGYSVSREKKESFPLTVTSAQKNPTAFYLCASSMFSGETQYFGPGTRLLVL.

V usage is TRBV13 and J usage is TRBJ2-5; unclear D gene. V was pared by 6 bases and J by 2 bases, with 4 bases between. The germline V gene encodes CDR1 PRHDT and CDR2 FYEKMQ (reference sequence). CDR3 length: 11 amino acids. The CDR3 bases are TGTGCCAGCAGGCGGCAAGAGACCCAGTACTTC. As protein: CASRRQETQYF.

The rearrangement joins TRBV6-4 to TRBJ2-5; 11 positions match TRBD1. J lost 4 bases, V lost 6 bases, and 7 bases had no gene match. Germline V gene lookup returns CDR1 MRHNA and CDR2 SNTAGT. This CDR3 is 15 amino acids long. CDR3 sequence (DNA): TGTGCCAGCAGCCCCGGGACAGGGGGTGGAGAGACCCAGTACTTC. It is translated as CASSPGTGGGETQYF.

This chain connects TRBV24-1 to TRBJ2-1; D might be TRBD2 (6 bases). V lost 6 bases and J 4 bases, leaving 9 bases between the germline ends. CDR3 length: 13 residues. Germline loops: CDR1 KGHDR, CDR2 SFDVKD. The CDR3 region has the DNA TGTGCCACCAGTCTCGGGGGTTACAATGAGCAGTTCTTC. This sequence encodes CATSLGGYNEQFF.

The V gene is TRBV28, the J gene TRBJ2-4; 8 nucleotides match TRBD2. The ends lost 6 bases at V and 5 bases at J; junction bases unmatched: 12. The germline V gene encodes CDR1 MDHEN and CDR2 SYDVKM. The CDR3 extends over 16 amino acids. Here the CDR3 reads CASRPGGAGAENIQYF. CDR3 coding DNA: TGTGCCAGCAGGCCGGGGGGAGCGGGAGCAGAAAACATTCAGTACTTC.

The chain carries TRBV11-3 and TRBJ2-7; weak D call: TRBD2 (6 bases). The germline V and J ends were trimmed by 0 bases and 3 bases, with 15 bases remaining between them. The CDR3 extends over 16 amino acids. The germline V gene encodes CDR1 SGHNT and CDR2 YENEEA. Here the CDR3 reads CASSLDEGGKDYEQYF. In DNA form, the CDR3 reads TGTGCCAGCAGCTTAGATGAGGGCGGGAAGGACTACGAGCAGTACTTC. Together with reference TRBV11-3 and TRBJ2-7, the CDR3 gives the full variable domain: EAGVVQSPRYKIIEKKQPVAFWCNPISGHNTLYWYLQNLGQGPELLIRYENEEAVDDSQLPKDRFSAERLKGVDSTLKIQPAELGDSAVYLCASSLDEGGKDYEQYFGPGTRLTVT.

This chain joins TRBV5-4 and TRBJ2-7, with D hard to call. The V gene lost 2 bases and the J gene lost 2 bases, with 11 bases spanning the gap. Looked up from germline, CDR1 is SGHNT and CDR2 is YYREEE (reference sequence). The CDR3 loop spans 14 amino acids. CDR3 in DNA: TGTGCCAGCAGCTTTATGGGCGAAACCTACGAGCAGTACTTC. It is translated as CASSFMGETYEQYF.

This clone has a handful of counts. The CDR3 coding sequence is TGTGCCAGCAGCGTAGGAGTAGGGGGATCTGAGACCCAGTACTTC. This gives the protein CASSVGVGGSETQYF. The chain has TRBV9 and TRBJ2-5; D perhaps matches TRBD1 (6 bases). Germline values: CDR1 SGDLS, CDR2 YYNGEE. V lost 0 bases, J lost 5 bases, and 14 bases lay in between. This CDR3 spans 15 amino acids.